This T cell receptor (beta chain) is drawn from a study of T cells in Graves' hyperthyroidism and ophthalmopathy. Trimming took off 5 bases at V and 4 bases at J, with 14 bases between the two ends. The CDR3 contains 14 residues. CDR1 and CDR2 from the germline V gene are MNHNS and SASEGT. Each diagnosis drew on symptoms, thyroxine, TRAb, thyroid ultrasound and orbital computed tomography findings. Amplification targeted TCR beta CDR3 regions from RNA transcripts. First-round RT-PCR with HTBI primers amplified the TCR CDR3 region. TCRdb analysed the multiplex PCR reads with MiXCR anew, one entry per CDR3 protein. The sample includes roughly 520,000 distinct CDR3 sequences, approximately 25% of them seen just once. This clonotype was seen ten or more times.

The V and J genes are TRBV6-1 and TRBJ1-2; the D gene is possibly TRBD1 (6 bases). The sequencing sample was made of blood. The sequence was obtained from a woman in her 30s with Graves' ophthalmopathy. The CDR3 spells CASSQREQGYGYTF. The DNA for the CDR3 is TGTGCCAGCAGTCAGAGGGAACAGGGCTATGGCTACACCTTC.